The next 11 T cell receptor beta chains were all read from a single sample in a study of beta chain features in type 1 diabetes (dated by TCRdb to 2016 to 2019). Library preparation employed the immunoSEQ multiplex PCR assay. The entire amount of isolated RNA was reverse transcribed using the High Capacity cDNA Reverse Transcription Kit, so the sequenced TCRB transcripts were expressed ones. TCRdb carries this immuneACCESS record with in-frame sequences only. Its versions omit some clonotypes, under half of them owing to an unresolved V gene in the studies checked, with the rest unexplained. For this sample there are tens of thousands of clones; approximately 70% appear just once. The ten largest clonotypes hold 2% to 2.5% of the sample. Material for sequencing was Tregs from blood. Interpreted using the paper, the cell subset or site label stands for: regulatory CD4+ T cells. All receptors derive from a woman in her thirties or forties in good health.

The chain links TRBV18 to TRBJ2-2; possibly TRBD2 for D (5 bases). The CDR3 has 19 amino acids. Germline V gives CDR1 KGHSH, CDR2 LQKENI. V was shortened by 4 bases and J by 2 bases, with 23 bases between the two germline ends. The CDR3 sequence is CASSRLFRDSRFNTGELFF. The CDR3 bases are TGTGCCAGCTCACGCCTGTTTCGGGATTCGAGGTTTAACACCGGGGAGCTGTTTTTT.

This clone has a handful of counts. This chain connects TRBV19 to TRBJ2-1; 10 bases are shared with TRBD2. The CDR3 sequence is 15 residues long. Per germline, CDR1 LNHDA and CDR2 SQIVND (reference sequence). The V gene end was trimmed by 3 bases and the J gene end by 6 bases; junction bases not matched to a gene: 5. The CDR3 spells CASSISAGGTNEQFF. The CDR3 nucleotides are TGTGCCAGTAGTATCTCAGCGGGGGGGACCAATGAGCAGTTCTTC.

V gene TRBV5-1 combines with J gene TRBJ1-1; weak D call: TRBD1 (5 bases). V was clipped by 4 bases and J by 0 bases, with 10 bases between them. The germline CDR1 and CDR2 sequences are SGHRS and YFSETQ. The CDR3 spans 14 residues. CDR3 nucleotides: TGCGCCAGCAGCGGAGGGGTTTTGAACACTGAAGCTTTCTTT. Its translation: CASSGGVLNTEAFF.

V and J are TRBV19 and TRBJ1-5, with 8 positions matching TRBD1. Germline V gene lookup returns CDR1 LNHDA and CDR2 SQIVND (reference sequence). The ends lost 6 bases at V and 11 bases at J; junction bases unmatched: 15. This CDR3 is built from 15 residues. The CDR3 reads CASSAPGTGSFSQHF. CDR3 bases: TGTGCCAGTAGCGCGCCGGGGACAGGCTCGTTTTCCCAGCATTTT.

This clone occurred a few times. The rearrangement joins TRBV5-4 to TRBJ2-3; weak D call: TRBD1 (5 bases). Deletions cut 4 bases from V and 1 base from J, with 25 bases between. Germline CDR1 SGHNT, CDR2 YYREEE (reference sequence). This CDR3 has 19 amino acids. The CDR3 sequence is CASSHGKNLIPTGTDTQYF. For the CDR3, the DNA is TGTGCCAGCAGCCATGGAAAAAACCTCATACCGACAGGCACAGATACGCAGTATTTT.

This clone is medium-sized by share. The genes are TRBV5-1 and TRBJ2-6, with TRBD1 matching over 7 bases. The CDR3 consists of 16 residues. Germline V gene lookup returns CDR1 SGHRS and CDR2 YFSETQ. Trimming removed 4 bases from V and 1 base from J; junction bases left unmatched: 5. The CDR3 protein is CASSTIQGSGANVLTF. CDR3 bases: TGCGCCAGCAGCACCATACAGGGGTCTGGGGCCAACGTCCTGACTTTC.

The chain links TRBV5-4 to TRBJ2-7; 8 bases fit TRBD1. The CDR3 is 15 amino acids. J was trimmed by 4 bases and V by 2 bases; bases with no gene match: 8. Germline V gene data show CDR1 as SGHNT and CDR2 as YYREEE (reference sequence). The CDR3: CASSFRGRGLYEQYF. The CDR3 bases are TGTGCCAGCAGCTTTAGGGGCAGGGGGCTGTACGAGCAGTACTTC.

This sequence joins TRBV27 and TRBJ2-5; the D is unclear. Between the trimmed V and J ends, which lost 3 bases and 5 bases, there was a span of 4 bases. Germline V lookup: CDR1 MNHEY, CDR2 SMNVEV (reference sequence). This CDR3 is built from 11 residues. CDR3: CASSFRETQYF. The CDR3 nucleotides read TGTGCCAGCAGTTTCAGGGAGACCCAGTACTTC.

This chain joins TRBV7-2 and TRBJ2-1, with TRBD1 as a possible D gene (7 bases). Germline V gene lookup returns CDR1 SGHTA and CDR2 FQGNSA. CDR3 size: 12 residues. V lost 0 bases, J lost 15 bases, and 12 bases lay in between. The CDR3 DNA follows: TGTGCCAGCAGCTTAGCCCAGGGGGGTCGGTTCTTC. Translated: CASSLAQGGRFF.

The chain employs TRBV19 and TRBJ2-6; 12 nucleotides align to TRBD1. The V segment lost 5 bases and the J segment 2 bases; nucleotides outside the gene matches: 7. The CDR3 extends over 18 amino acids. The germline V gene encodes CDR1 LNHDA and CDR2 SQIVND (reference sequence). The CDR3 region is CASSSPGQGAAGANVLTF. CDR3 DNA: TGTGCCAGTAGTTCTCCGGGACAGGGGGCCGCTGGGGCCAACGTCCTGACTTTC. The full variable domain, in which reference TRBV19 and TRBJ2-6 provide the parts outside the CDR3, is DGGITQSPKYLFRKEGQNVTLSCEQNLNHDAMYWYRQDPGQGLRLIYYSQIVNDFQKGDIAEGYSVSREKKESFPLTVTSAQKNPTAFYLCASSSPGQGAAGANVLTFGAGSRLTVL.

This rearrangement joins TRBV19 to TRBJ2-3; D not resolved. The CDR3 consists of 14 residues. CDR1 and CDR2 from the germline V gene are LNHDA and SQIVND (reference sequence). The V end lost 6 bases, the J end lost 1 base, and 11 bases lay between the germline ends. The CDR3 DNA reads as TGTGCCAGTAGGGAGCTCCTACGCACAGATACGCAGTATTTT. Translating gives CASRELLRTDTQYF.